The TCR beta chain under discussion was sequenced for a study of PD-1 blockade in classical Hodgkin lymphoma. Study results and limitations: Repertoires differed for reasons still undefined, possibly disease activity or prior therapy. Before treatment, TCR diversity in newly diagnosed patients was reportedly lower than in healthy donors. Compared with baseline, CD4+ but not CD8+ TCR diversity had risen significantly by C4D1. Exclusion applied to patients who initiated nivolumab less than 1 year following ASCT.

Each of the patients experienced relapse following autologous stem cell transplantation, and their brentuximab vedotin exposure differed. TCRdb's table, derived via immunoSEQ multiplex PCR, lists solely in-frame clones and lacks some. Among approximately 13,000 clones listed, approximately 90% were seen once. About this clone itself: The antigen remains undetermined.

The source material was peripheral blood mononuclear cells (PBMCs), sampled at baseline. This clonotype was sampled from a human donor with classical Hodgkin lymphoma.

Here the CDR3 DNA reads TGTGCCAGCAGTGCGATGGTAGCGGGACAGGGCGAGCAGTACTTC. This codes for CASSAMVAGQGEQYF. The genes are TRBV2 and TRBJ2-7; possibly TRBD1 for D (9 bases). Germline V lookup: CDR1 SNHLY, CDR2 FYNNEI. V dropped 4 bases and J dropped 6 bases, with 19 bases sitting between them. The CDR3 loop spans 15 amino acids.